This record looks at one T cell receptor beta chain sequence and its context. The data were produced by immunoSEQ multiplex PCR, yet TCRdb's version contains in-frame clones alone and is incomplete. Of 1.5 million to 2.5 million clones in the sample, approximately 95% were seen once. Only CD45RO-negative cells positively selected for CCR7 counted as naive CD8 cells, so terminally differentiated effector memory CD45RA+ cells were excluded. The data were obtained in a study of shared clonotypes between healthy human individuals. Study-wide background: A few men and two women, aged 18 to 49, were donors.

The origin of this receptor is a young man in good health. The sequencing input was naive CD8+ T cells sorted from blood.

CDR3 residues: CASSEHSGTYNEQFF. In nucleotides, the CDR3 is TGTGCCAGCAGTGAACATAGCGGGACATACAATGAGCAGTTCTTC. This chain uses TRBV6-1 with TRBJ2-1, with 8 bases fitting TRBD2. The CDR3 consists of 15 residues. The V segment lost 2 bases and the J segment 4 bases; nucleotides outside the gene matches: 4. The germline V gene has CDR1 MNHNS and CDR2 SASEGT.